This paragraph reports one T cell receptor beta chain. Its antigen remains unknown. Germline values: CDR1 MNHEY, CDR2 SVGAGI. The CDR3 has 14 amino acids. V was trimmed by 0 bases and J by 4 bases, leaving 7 bases between them. The data were taken from a study of T cell responses to AZD1222 COVID-19 vaccine. The study's findings and limits: Donors in the cohort were predominantly white British and more often female, and clonal diversity was possibly underestimated. Receipt of two AZD1222 doses was followed by a rise in Spike-specific TCR breadth and depth. Close to half of all spike-specific TCRs reportedly target regions of the variants that are unmutated. Every sample of the repertoires postdated the peak T cell response.

Produced via immunoSEQ multiplex PCR; TCRdb's table is partial and in-frame only. The sample lists about 140,000 clones, about 88% occurring once. This material consisted of peripheral blood, taken on day 0 of AZD1222 vaccination. This sequence joins TRBV6-5 and TRBJ1-5; D gene ambiguous. This receptor was obtained from an adult in good health. The CDR3 nucleotides are TGTGCCAGCAGTTACTCGGTCGGTAATCAGCCCCAGCATTTT. Translation: CASSYSVGNQPQHF.